A selection of T cell receptor beta chains follows, all from one sample in a study of blood T cell repertoires in COVID-19. Produced via immunoSEQ multiplex PCR; TCRdb's table is partial and in-frame only. The sample yields around 300,000 clones, 80% to 90% seen once. Sequences were obtained from PBMCs or T cells enriched from blood (not recorded which). Source of these receptors: a young woman who had recovered from COVID-19. The CDR3 runs from the conserved cysteine through the conserved F or W. Each record gives: V gene, J gene, CDR3 protein.

>TRBV5-1|TRBJ1-1
CASSSGWDGGQGKAFF
>TRBV7-9|TRBJ2-7
CASSPERLAGPYEQYF
>TRBV5-1|TRBJ2-5
CASSRDRGVFLETQYF
>TRBV19|TRBJ2-1
CASSPGVGGYNEQFF
>TRBV27|TRBJ1-1
CASSLSGGRTEAFF
>TRBV11-1|TRBJ1-1
CASSPMDKPSHTEAFF
>TRBV5-1|TRBJ2-2
CASSLGPSGGTGELFF
>TRBV7-9|TRBJ2-7
CASSETGSTYEQYF
>TRBV6-1|TRBJ1-6
CASSEALARYNSPLHF
>TRBV19|TRBJ1-2
CAVSIRGRRNYGYTF
>TRBV4-2|TRBJ2-3
CASSQVGGGAKDTQYF
>TRBV7-9|TRBJ1-2
CASRSPGYFGYTF
>TRBV27|TRBJ1-6
CASSPRTNRESPLHF
>TRBV5-1|TRBJ1-2
CASSTGTGDLYGYTF
>TRBV5-1|TRBJ1-2
CASSLVGDLNYGYTF
>TRBV29-1|TRBJ1-2
CSVGGGRNGYTF
>TRBV12-5|TRBJ2-3
CASGLDRTGISTDTQYF
>TRBV18|TRBJ1-2
CASSGVRDRGLNYGYTF
>TRBV3-1/TRBV3-2|TRBJ2-2
CASSRTSAGELFF
>TRBV5-1|TRBJ1-1
CASSLVGQNTEAFF
>TRBV5-4|TRBJ2-1
CASSMLAGGPYEQFF
>TRBV4-1|TRBJ1-3
CASSQSGTGSGNTIYF
>TRBV3-1/TRBV3-2|TRBJ2-3
CASSPLTGVSTDTQYF
>TRBV6-5|TRBJ1-6
CASKGAHPPLHF
>TRBV5-5|TRBJ1-5
CASSLIADRVNQPQHF
>TRBV30|TRBJ2-2
CAGGLARVGELFF
>TRBV29-1|TRBJ1-2
CSVEDPQKGSGYTF
>TRBV3-1/TRBV3-2|TRBJ2-2
CASSQIPPGANTGELFF